Listed below are T cell receptor beta chains from one sample, sequenced in a study of blood T cell repertoires in COVID-19. Using immunoSEQ multiplex PCR, the repertoire was profiled, and TCRdb retains in-frame clones only, with some absent. The sample comprises roughly 250,000 clones, over 75% of which are singletons, and 2% to 2.5% rests with the top ten. What was sequenced was peripheral blood. Receptors originate from a woman in her thirties or forties who had recovered from COVID-19. CDR3s include the opening cysteine and the closing phenylalanine or tryptophan. D genes are given only for firm matches. Only some rows state a clone size, as once, few, many or a class for expanded clones.

J	D	size	V	CDR3	DNA
TRBJ1-2	NA	NA	TRBV19	CATHKAGDYGYTF	TGTGCCACCCATAAGGCAGGGGACTATGGCTACACCTTC
TRBJ2-7	NA	NA	TRBV6-6	CATSDPYEQYF	TGTGCCACAAGCGACCCGTACGAGCAGTACTTC
TRBJ1-5	NA	few	TRBV7-9	CASSLGAANQPQHF	TGTGCCAGCAGCTTAGGGGCAGCAAATCAGCCCCAGCATTTT
TRBJ1-2	TRBD1	few	TRBV23-1	CASSHPDRGESYTF	TGCGCCAGCAGTCACCCCGACAGGGGAGAGAGCTACACCTTC
TRBJ2-7	NA	NA	TRBV12-3/TRBV12-4	CASSLANSYEQYF	TGTGCCAGCAGTTTGGCCAACTCCTACGAGCAGTACTTC
TRBJ2-1	TRBD2	NA	TRBV3-1/TRBV3-2	CASSQAGTSYEQFF	TGTGCCAGCAGCCAAGCCGGGACTAGTTATGAGCAGTTCTTC
TRBJ2-1	NA	NA	TRBV5-5	CASSLDGMSYNEQFF	TGTGCCAGCAGCCTGGACGGGATGTCCTACAATGAGCAGTTCTTC
TRBJ2-7	NA	NA	TRBV30	CAWNPSPGLREQYF	TGTGCCTGGAATCCATCTCCAGGGTTAAGGGAGCAGTACTTC
TRBJ2-3	TRBD2	NA	TRBV7-6	CASSLGIGSAGGKTDTQYF	TGTGCCAGCAGCTTAGGGATCGGGTCGGCGGGGGGGAAAACAGATACGCAGTATTTT
TRBJ2-7	TRBD1	NA	TRBV30	CAWKTGFYEQYF	TGTGCCTGGAAGACAGGGTTCTACGAGCAGTACTTC
TRBJ2-7	TRBD1	NA	TRBV19	CASSLWTGAYEQYF	TGTGCCAGTAGTCTCTGGACAGGGGCGTACGAGCAGTACTTC
TRBJ2-7	TRBD1	NA	TRBV7-6	CASSPRSAQGASEQYF	TGTGCCAGCAGCCCGAGGTCGGCACAGGGGGCGTCCGAGCAGTACTTC
TRBJ2-3	NA	NA	TRBV29-1	CSVAATATSPGTQYF	TGCAGCGTTGCCGCGACTGCCACCTCCCCCGGCACGCAGTATTTT
TRBJ1-2	NA	NA	TRBV11-2	CASSLDRAYGYTF	TGTGCCAGCAGCTTAGACAGGGCCTATGGCTACACCTTC
TRBJ2-3	NA	NA	TRBV4-1	CASSLTGSEPDTQYF	TGCGCCAGCAGCCTAACCGGGAGCGAGCCAGATACGCAGTATTTT
TRBJ2-1	NA	NA	TRBV7-3	CASSSSGLRSYNEQFF	TGTGCCAGCAGCTCCTCGGGACTTCGGTCCTACAATGAGCAGTTCTTC
TRBJ1-5	NA	NA	TRBV6-6	CASSATGQPQHF	TGTGCCAGCAGTGCCACAGGTCAGCCCCAGCATTTT
TRBJ1-5	NA	NA	TRBV7-8	CASSLYFARGSNQPQHF	TGTGCCAGCAGCTTATACTTCGCCAGGGGCAGCAATCAGCCCCAGCATTTT
TRBJ2-1	NA	NA	TRBV19	CASSPSGRDTYNEQFF	TGTGCCAGTAGTCCAAGTGGGCGGGATACGTACAATGAGCAGTTCTTC
TRBJ2-1	NA	NA	TRBV30	CAWRDIALLRNEQFF	TGTGCCTGGAGAGATATAGCCCTACTCAGAAATGAGCAGTTCTTC
TRBJ2-1	TRBD2	NA	TRBV11-1	CASSFLAGVGYNEQFF	TGTGCCAGCAGCTTCTTAGCGGGAGTAGGTTACAATGAGCAGTTCTTC
TRBJ2-3	NA	NA	TRBV11-2	CASSLDVYAGRTDTQYF	TGTGCCAGCAGCTTAGATGTTTACGCAGGGCGTACAGATACGCAGTATTTT
TRBJ2-5	TRBD2	NA	TRBV5-5	CASSHSIAGRVETQYF	TGTGCCAGCAGCCATTCAATAGCGGGGCGGGTCGAGACCCAGTACTTC
TRBJ1-2	TRBD1	NA	TRBV12-3/TRBV12-4	CASSPGTGLGYTF	TGTGCCAGCAGTCCCGGGACAGGGCTAGGCTACACCTTC
TRBJ2-1	NA	NA	TRBV2	CASSVLQGSGNEQFF	TGTGCCAGCTCGGTCCTTCAGGGGTCGGGCAATGAGCAGTTCTTC
TRBJ1-3	NA	NA	TRBV13	CASSLDTGNTIYF	TGTGCCAGCAGCTTAGATACTGGAAACACCATATATTTT
TRBJ1-5	TRBD1	NA	TRBV6-2/TRBV6-3	CASSYFTGDQPQHF	TGTGCCAGCAGTTACTTTACAGGGGATCAGCCCCAGCATTTT
TRBJ1-5	NA	few	TRBV7-6	CASSLFSGEEPQHF	TGTGCCAGCAGCTTATTTTCAGGGGAAGAGCCCCAGCATTTT
TRBJ1-5	NA	NA	TRBV6-2/TRBV6-3	CASSYGLRGANQPQHF	TGTGCCAGCAGTTACGGGTTACGGGGGGCGAATCAGCCCCAGCATTTT